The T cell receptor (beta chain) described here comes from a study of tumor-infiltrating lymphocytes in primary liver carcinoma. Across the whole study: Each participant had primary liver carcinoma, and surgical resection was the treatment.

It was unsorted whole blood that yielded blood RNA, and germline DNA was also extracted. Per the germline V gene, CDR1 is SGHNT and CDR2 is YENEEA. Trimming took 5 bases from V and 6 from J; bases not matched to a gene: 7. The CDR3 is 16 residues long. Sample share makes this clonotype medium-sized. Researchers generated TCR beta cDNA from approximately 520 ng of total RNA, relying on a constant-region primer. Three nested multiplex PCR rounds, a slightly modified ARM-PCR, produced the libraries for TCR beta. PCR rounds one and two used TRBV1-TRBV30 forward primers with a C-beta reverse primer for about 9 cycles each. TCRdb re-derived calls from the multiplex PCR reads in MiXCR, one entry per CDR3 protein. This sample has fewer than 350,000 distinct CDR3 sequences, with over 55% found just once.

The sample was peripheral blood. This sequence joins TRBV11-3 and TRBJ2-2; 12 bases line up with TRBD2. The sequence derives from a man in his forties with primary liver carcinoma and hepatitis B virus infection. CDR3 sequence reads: CASSPGLAGTPGELFF. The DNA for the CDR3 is TGTGCCAGCAGCCCCGGACTAGCGGGAACTCCCGGGGAGCTGTTTTTT. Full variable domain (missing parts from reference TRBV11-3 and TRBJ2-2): EAGVVQSPRYKIIEKKQPVAFWCNPISGHNTLYWYLQNLGQGPELLIRYENEEAVDDSQLPKDRFSAERLKGVDSTLKIQPAELGDSAVYLCASSPGLAGTPGELFFGEGSRLTVL.